This T cell receptor beta chain was sequenced for a study of cytomegalovirus exposure and HLA in healthy donors (dated by TCRdb to about 2017). Looking at the study overall: In an earlier analysis of approximately 640 of the donors, roughly 300 Gb of sequence data and roughly 100 million unique TCR beta sequences from roughly 180 million T cells were reported. Around 300 gigabases of sequencing data and tens of millions of unique TCR sequences were included in an early release covering 550 to 650 HLA-typed donors. Among the roughly 430 genotyped donors, around 81% belonged to the genetic ancestry cluster associated with self-reported Caucasian donors. The study was designed to test whether signatures of past pathogen exposure could be identified by cataloging public T cell receptors. The T cell repertoires of around 730 subjects were profiled by immunosequencing and related to cytomegalovirus serostatus. In addition to the first cohort of hundreds of subjects, a separate validation cohort of around 110 different subjects was used. The study combined high-throughput TCR immunosequencing, statistical association of individual TCRs with disease status, and machine learning to predict cytomegalovirus infection status. A later analysis re-analyzed previously published TCR beta repertoires from about 600 donors and added high-resolution HLA genotyping to study TCR occurrence patterns. Rather than drawing on any new phenotypic data, the later analysis identified candidate immune exposures from TCR beta sequences and the way those sequences occurred across donors. In an earlier analysis of 587 of the donors, high-throughput TCR beta sequencing was used to judge whether each TCR beta V gene segment behaved as functional or pseudogenic. Alongside the repertoire data, information on donor age, sex, ethnicity and CMV serostatus was compiled. A later genetic analysis took genome-wide SNP genotypes for about three fifths of the 666 donors and used that subset as a discovery cohort. All discovery cohort repertoires had been generated on a single sequencing platform. Both class I and class II loci were covered by HLA typing, at four-digit resolution. The number of donors typed differed by locus, with about 620-630 for A, B, C, DRB1 and DQB1, around 500 for DQA1, 600 to 610 for DPA1, and about 450 for DPB1. Four or five DR-DQ haplotypes were treated as single units for association and clustering because of strong linkage in the cohort. Across some 400 genotyped donors of the cohort, an average of approximately 200,000 unique TCR beta nucleotide sequences per donor were sequenced, and around 20% of those sequences were non-productive.

The cohort consisted of hundreds of healthy bone marrow donors. At the time of sampling, every cohort member was nominally healthy, though immune exposures that went unrecorded were likely present. The donor was CMV seropositive and was included in the group of 250 to 300 seropositive cohort members. Every donor gave a peripheral blood sample, and the peripheral blood mononuclear cells from that sample were used for TCR beta sequencing. The Qiagen DNeasy Blood Extraction Kit was used to extract genomic DNA from the blood cell samples. General study outcomes and caveats: A further reported finding was that TCR beta sequences accurately predicted the HLA-A and HLA-B alleles for most subjects in the first cohort. In a later analysis, HLA-associated TCR beta chains showed more clonal expansion and lower generation probabilities than non-associated chains that were equally common. Compared with the approximately 720-donor mean, donors in an Asian-associated ancestry cluster had fewer N-insertions in productive TCRs, according to a later genetic analysis. In a later analysis, several top co-occurrence clusters were reported to appear linked to parvovirus B19, influenza, CMV and Epstein-Barr virus. In an earlier analysis of some 500 of the donors, most TCR beta V segments were observed in productive rearrangements about 87% or about 30% of the time, broadly matching IMGT annotations. CMV serostatus was the only immune exposure information available for the cohort. Most TCR sequences were observed very rarely across donors, whereas some public TCRs were present in many individuals. In a later analysis, most CMV-associated TCR beta chains were found to appear HLA-restricted, with HLA associations seemingly driven largely by CMV exposure. In both the original and validation cohorts, the classifier was reported to diagnose cytomegalovirus status with high specificity and sensitivity. A later genetic analysis associated a missense DCLRE1C variant with V-gene and J-gene trimming of TCR beta chains, and an independent cohort replicated the association. Specific HLA alleles were associated with 15,000 to 20,000 TCR beta sequences at a false discovery rate of 0.05 in a later analysis. Because counts were too low, seventeen rarely observed V segments, including chromosome 9 orphons, were excluded from the earlier analysis of fewer than 650 of the donors. The authors suggested that the approach could potentially be extended to other disease states and immunological phenotypes. The presence/absence analyses assumed that sequencing depth was roughly uniform across donors, and that assumption may not be true. A total of 150 to 200 TCR beta chains were listed by the study as associated with cytomegalovirus. Strong co-occurrence of HLA alleles, especially DR and DQ, made assigning TCR associations to individual alleles difficult. Because some donors lacked HLA typing at each locus, the association tests relied only on the typed subset. A cluster of highly shared sequence variants was judged likely to represent a technical artifact of the sequencing pipeline. According to a later analysis, TCR association rates differed among HLA loci, with DRB1 alleles showing the most associated TCRs and HLA-C alleles showing the fewest. The 87-base-pair reads could not distinguish some IMGT-functional V segments, including TRBV6-2 and TRBV6-3, so those segments were excluded. Only TCR beta chains were sequenced in this cohort, and the absence of alpha or paired-chain data limited detectable features. In vitro tests confirmed that a few of the cytomegalovirus-associated TCR beta chains recognize cytomegalovirus antigens. Linkage disequilibrium might explain the correlated functional status among segregating V segments, but an unknown experimental factor could not be excluded.

About this clone: Its recognized antigen is unknown.

Library prep was done by the immunoSEQ multiplex PCR assay. For the multiplex PCR, a mixture combining 60 forward primers for TCR Vbeta segments and 13 reverse primers for TCR Jbeta segments was used. Amplification of the CDR3 region of rearranged TCR beta genes was performed with a multiplex PCR assay on genomic DNA. On the Illumina HiSeq System, the amplified TCR beta libraries were sequenced as 87-base-pair reads. In the source study's methods: In a later analysis, tens of millions of unique TCR beta chains were counted across the 500 to 850 repertoires, and roughly 11 million of these chains were shared by at least two donors. Raw reads were error-corrected and collapsed into unique sequences with a nearest-neighbor algorithm that merged closely related sequences to remove PCR and sequencing errors. V, D and J gene segments were assigned by aligning CDR3 sequences to IMGT reference sequences. Each retained sequence needed at least a six-nucleotide match to both a V gene segment and a J gene segment. A rearrangement counted as productive if the CDR3 had no stop codons and remained in frame with V and J, and every other rearrangement counted as non-productive. CDR3 was defined according to IMGT convention as the region running from the second conserved V-encoded cysteine to the conserved J-encoded phenylalanine. In an earlier analysis of some 550 of the donors, sequences lacking an unambiguous match to a single V gene segment were excluded. An earlier analysis of some 610 of the donors called V segments functional above 56.7% productive rearrangements and segregating when the between-donor standard deviation exceeded 5%. A statistical classification framework was built to diagnose cytomegalovirus status from the catalog of TCR beta chain sequences. In a later analysis, TCR nucleotide sequences were compared against IMGT/GENE-DB human TR gene sequences so that V and J genes could be assigned. A later analysis assigned CDR3 sequences and most-parsimonious VDJ recombination scenarios with the TCRdist pipeline. In a later analysis, every TCR beta chain was defined by the combination of its CDR3 amino acid sequence and its V-gene family, and reads without a unique V-gene family were dropped. A later analysis removed several hundred highly shared, low-generation-probability nucleotide sequences to deal with suspected cross-contamination and a sequencing artifact. A later analysis calculated a clonal expansion index for each public chain from normalized within-repertoire ranks of inferred template counts. In a later analysis, generation probabilities were computed with a VDJ recombination model fitted to out-of-frame rearrangements, and the resulting probabilities were checked against IGoR. In a later analysis, hypergeometric tests were used to score TCR-TCR, TCR-HLA and TCR-CMV co-occurrence, with a repertoire-size bias correction applied to TCR pairs. To estimate false discovery rates, a later analysis permuted the HLA or CMV assignments 20 times. In a later analysis, co-occurring TCRs were grouped with DBSCAN, and TCRdist sequence similarity was added when clustering was performed within HLA-allele-positive subsets. For co-occurrence clustering, repertoires with fewer than 30,000 or more than 120,000 public chains were excluded, along with 5 or 6 repertoires with anomalous nucleotide sharing. The clones in this table, taken by TCRdb from immuneACCESS, are in-frame only. Not every clone is retained; where verified, under half of the shortfall comes from an unresolved V gene, and the cause of the rest is unknown. From that table come the V and J calls and clone size; the DNA was used to work out D and trimming. Per the sample table, the count is about 110,000 clones. Clones ranked in the top ten supply approximately 6.2% of the sample.

Inclusive of the bounding cysteine and phenylalanine, the CDR3 is 12 residues long. The only DNA kept is the CDR3, 36 bases in frame from the first base. The junction shows trimming of 0 bases on V and 7 bases on J, plus 6 bases between the germline ends. Sequences MNHEY (CDR1) and SVGAGI (CDR2) are obtained from the germline V gene. The sample was PBMCs. This TCR derives from a man aged 35 to 55 in good health and CMV-seropositive. The chain was built from TRBV6-5 and TRBJ1-1, with the D gene not clear enough to name. The bases are TGTGCCAGCAGTTACTCGAGCGGTGAAGCTTTCTTT. The encoded protein is CASSYSSGEAFF.